The TCR beta chain under discussion was sequenced for a study of a mutant IDH1 vaccine in newly diagnosed glioma. For the study at large: Onset of vaccination occurred 4-6 weeks following radiotherapy alone, or with temozolomide cycles. Previous care, which was radiotherapy, temozolomide, or both, most often involved both.

A remark on this clone: The antigen remains unidentified.

The V end was cut by 5 bases, the J end by 5 bases, with 15 bases between. CDR1 is SGHVS and CDR2 is FQNEAQ in the germline V gene. The CDR3 is 14 residues long. Time point: week 47, end of study. Alongside topical imiquimod, each dose of vaccine comprised 300 ug of mutant IDH1 20-mer peptide. Patients were given eight vaccinations, scheduled in weeks 1, 3, 5, 7, 11, 15, 19 and 23. Donors' newly diagnosed IDH1-mutant WHO grade 3 or 4 astrocytomas lacked nuclear ATRX. Measured with immunoSEQ multiplex PCR; TCRdb has only the in-frame clones, and not every one. The table lists under 15,000 clones, around 78% of them singletons, with about 4.2% in the top ten.

The input for sequencing was PBMCs, taken from a glioma patient whose treatment included an IDH1 peptide vaccine. This TCR derives from a woman aged 40 to 50 with glioma. The rearrangement joins TRBV7-8 to TRBJ1-2; TRBD1 might be the D (6 bases). The CDR3 spells CASSEFRTEYGYTF. CDR3 DNA sequence: TGTGCCAGCAGCGAATTTAGGACAGAGTATGGCTACACCTTC. Together with reference TRBV7-8 and TRBJ1-2, the CDR3 gives the full variable domain: GAGVSQSPRYKVAKRGQDVALRCDPISGHVSLFWYQQALGQGPEFLTYFQNEAQLDKSGLPSDRFFAERPEGSVSTLKIQRTQQEDSAVYLCASSEFRTEYGYTFGSGTRLTVV.